These T cell receptor beta chains were read from a single sample in a study of neurological immune-mediated disorders. TCRdb analysed the 5' RACE reads with MiXCR anew, one entry per CDR3 protein. The table lists roughly 45,000 distinct CDR3 sequences, around an eighth of them singletons. Material: PBMCs. Every receptor here comes from a man under 40 in good health. Both conserved end residues are trimmed from each CDR3.

CDR3	V
ASRIDSSYEQY	TRBV7-9
SPRRRQGYEQY	TRBV20-1
ASSRLAGVTDTQY	TRBV3-1
ASSFEVYNEQF	TRBV5-1
ASSLDGEAGLVVSPLH	TRBV11-2
AMWTVDGYT	TRBV19
ATSAPSGQGSGNEQF	TRBV24-1
ATSDLQDSHTDTQY	TRBV24-1
ACSLQGTDTQY	TRBV7-2
ASRSSGNTDTQY	TRBV28
ASRSAGAGEQY	TRBV7-9
ASSLASFFGTYEQY	TRBV7-6
ASSQGAAYEQY	TRBV27
SANPPGQGVDEQY	TRBV20-1
ASSQALGNTEAF	TRBV14
SARRFGLAGFNEQF	TRBV20-1
ASSSDRRGEQY	TRBV5-1
SATGTSGKETQY	TRBV20-1
ASRKGGGNTEAF	TRBV10-2
ASSLTGVNTGELF	TRBV5-1
SATDRANGANVLT	TRBV20-1
ASASGDRGSLSTGELF	TRBV21-1
ATGDSGNTIY	TRBV18
ASSLECGGSYEQY	TRBV5-1
ATGGTGGPDTQY	TRBV24-1
ASSERAESSTDTQY	TRBV6-1
ASSSSAGLREQY	TRBV5-5
ASKLQGAGETQY	TRBV28
ASSATSGRAADTQY	TRBV18
ASSFSGQRPYEQY	TRBV27
ASSWGGGGSNEQF	TRBV28
ASSPTGGETQY	TRBV18
ASSRYATGGTLNYNSPLH	TRBV27
ASSLDLASSGELF	TRBV5-1
AISESTAGGTDTQY	TRBV10-3
ASRRVESWEGYEQY	TRBV28
ASSLPRVGNTIY	TRBV11-2
ASSPGRSTDTQY	TRBV5-6
ASSFPNRGGIPSNYGYT	TRBV7-6
SARGGGINQPQH	TRBV20-1
SAHTGAANTEAF	TRBV20-1
ASSKQGNTIY	TRBV11-2
ASSLMGGQETQY	TRBV7-3
SAQPDGMAYEQY	TRBV20-1
SVVLTRTETQY	TRBV29-1
ASSLTGRGNTEAF	TRBV5-1
ASSFTGLSLYEQY	TRBV5-5
ASTQSFGGLAGNEQF	TRBV6-1
SARLPGLGGYT	TRBV20-1
SARGTGQGYNEQF	TRBV20-1
ASIHSGREAF	TRBV7-9
ATSRTPGQGSVSYEQY	TRBV15
ASSFDFPSYEQY	TRBV5-1
ASCLSSRRPEPSDNEQF	TRBV5-1